This T cell receptor beta chain is drawn from a study of immune cell composition in non-small cell lung cancer. Study outcomes and limitations: Smoking pack-years did not significantly correlate with tumour TCR-beta clonality.

As regards this clone: Its specificity is not known.

Normal lung was sampled as far from the tumour as possible, at least 3 cm. Genomic DNA came from frozen unsorted single-cell suspensions. The CDR3 loop spans 15 amino acids. V was clipped by 2 bases and J by 3 bases, with 14 bases between them. CDR1 and CDR2 (germline): MNHNY, SVGAGI (reference sequence). Using immunoSEQ multiplex PCR, the repertoire was profiled, and TCRdb retains in-frame clones only, with some absent. This sample has several thousand clones, with 60% to 75% found just once. The rearrangement links TRBV6-6 to TRBJ2-7, with D hard to call. Sequencing was carried out using non-adjacent lung tissue. This clonotype originated in a human donor with non-small cell lung cancer. The CDR3 sequence: CASSYVRTPNYEQYF. CDR3 bases: TGTGCCAGCAGTTACGTCCGTACTCCAAACTACGAGCAGTACTTC.